This T cell receptor beta chain was documented in a study of T-cell reconstitution after alpha-beta-depleted transplantation in children. Study-wide results and limits: Several hundred expanded graft clones reportedly supplied alpha-beta T cells about two months after transplant. From newly produced T cells came most of the T-cell counts and diversity one year after transplant. Several patients had high TCRbeta diversity at day 60; it came from surviving recipient T cells and thymic progenitors.

Many counts were recorded for this clonotype. The antigen is unknown. It was with unique molecular identifiers that the TCRbeta library was prepared. TCRdb recomputed calls from the PCR reads with MiXCR, one row per CDR3 protein. The sample carries about 230,000 distinct CDR3 sequences, roughly a tenth recorded once. This CDR3 comprises 15 residues. The V gene's germline CDR1 is SNHLY and CDR2 FYNNEI. V lost 7 bases, J lost 5 bases, and 20 bases lay in between. This material consisted of PBMCs, taken before TCRalphabeta/CD19-depleted stem cell transplant. The TCR originated in a child under two years old with acute myeloid leukemia, due to receive a stem cell transplant. V usage is TRBV2 and J usage is TRBJ1-1; weak D call: TRBD1 (5 bases). The CDR3 DNA reads TGTGCCAGCAAAACTCGGTCTCTCTGGGGGACTGAAGCTTTCTTT. The encoded protein is CASKTRSLWGTEAFF.